This T cell receptor (beta chain) was identified in a study of T cell repertoires in cytomegalovirus infection. Trimming took off 0 bases at V and 2 bases at J, with 7 bases between the two ends. Germline lookup yields CDR1 MNHEY and CDR2 SVGAGI. This CDR3 has 14 residues. This clonotype was detected a few times. Antigen unknown. Findings and limits, study-wide: HLA-C-restricted TCR beta clonotypes specific for CMV led the ex vivo response.

TCRdb re-called the reads through MiXCR, storing one row per CDR3 protein. The sample includes more than 45,000 distinct CDR3 sequences, over 15% of them seen just once. This rearrangement joins TRBV6-5 to TRBJ1-1, with no clear D. The sequence came from a human donor in good health (CMV status not recorded). Some clones in this sample may be carry-over from other donors' samples. The sample here was CD8+ T cells from cultured PBMCs, taken from culture after CMV antigen stimulation. This CDR3 reads CASSYSLLNTEAFF. The DNA of the CDR3 is TGTGCCAGCAGTTACTCACTGCTTAACACTGAAGCTTTCTTT.